This is a list of T cell receptor beta chains from one sample in a study of cytomegalovirus exposure and HLA in healthy donors. The protocol was immunoSEQ multiplex PCR, while the TCRdb copy is restricted to in-frame clones and leaves out a portion. The table includes around 150,000 clones, approximately 89% detected once. Sequencing was performed on PBMCs. These receptors were obtained from a man younger than 30 in good health and CMV-seropositive. The CDR3 runs from the conserved cysteine through the conserved F or W. A D gene is named only where the DNA matches it firmly. Size tells how often a clone was seen (once, few, many) or the class of an expanded clone, and some rows leave it out.

>TRBD1|-|TRBV5-1|TRBJ1-2
CASSLPGTGRARGYTF
TGCGCCAGCAGCTTGCCCGGGACAGGTCGTGCTCGTGGCTACACCTTC
>TRBD2|-|TRBV28|TRBJ2-4
CASSLFRLAGPAKNIQYF
TGTGCCAGCAGTTTATTCCGACTAGCGGGTCCAGCCAAAAACATTCAGTACTTC
>-|once|TRBV11-2|TRBJ2-1
CASSLAGAGAWNEQFF
TGTGCCAGCAGCCTGGCAGGGGCGGGAGCATGGAATGAGCAGTTCTTC
>-|-|TRBV19|TRBJ2-1
CASSIGGSHLNNEQFF
TGTGCCAGTAGTATAGGGGGCAGCCATTTGAACAATGAGCAGTTCTTC
>-|-|TRBV11-2|TRBJ1-1
CASSLGSSTEAFF
TGTGCCAGCAGCTTAGGGAGTAGCACTGAAGCTTTCTTT
>-|-|TRBV18|TRBJ2-2
CASSPDWTNTGELFF
TGTGCCAGCTCACCAGACTGGACGAACACCGGGGAGCTGTTTTTT
>TRBD1|once|TRBV4-1|TRBJ1-4
CASSQGQGGEKLFF
TGCGCCAGCAGCCAAGGACAGGGGGGAGAAAAACTGTTTTTT
>-|-|TRBV30|TRBJ1-1
CAWSATGLFTEAFF
TGTGCCTGGAGTGCTACAGGGCTGTTCACTGAAGCTTTCTTT
>TRBD2|once|TRBV9|TRBJ2-1
CASSVAAGGLSYNEQFF
TGTGCCAGCAGCGTAGCAGCGGGAGGGCTCTCCTACAATGAGCAGTTCTTC
>TRBD1|-|TRBV27|TRBJ2-7
CASSFGTGAYEQYF
TGTGCCAGCAGTTTTGGGACAGGGGCCTACGAGCAGTACTTC
>-|-|TRBV9|TRBJ2-1
CASSPRPNNEQFF
TGTGCCAGCAGCCCGCGGCCCAACAATGAGCAGTTCTTC
>-|-|TRBV28|TRBJ1-5
CASRGAGVNQPQHF
TGTGCCAGCAGGGGAGCGGGGGTTAATCAGCCCCAGCATTTT
>TRBD1|-|TRBV29-1|TRBJ2-7
CSVTGTGRSYEQYF
TGCAGCGTAACCGGGACAGGGAGGTCCTACGAGCAGTACTTC
>TRBD2|-|TRBV29-1|TRBJ2-1
CSVGSGTSGYVEQFF
TGCAGCGTTGGGTCCGGGACTAGCGGATACGTCGAGCAGTTCTTC
>-|-|TRBV19|TRBJ2-7
CASSIRHSYEQYF
TGTGCCAGTAGTATAAGACACTCCTACGAGCAGTACTTC
>-|-|TRBV6-5|TRBJ2-1
CASSYGHNSYNEQFF
TGTGCCAGCAGTTACGGACACAACTCCTACAATGAGCAGTTCTTC
>-|-|TRBV11-3|TRBJ1-3
CADRTIFSGNTIYF
TGTGCGGACAGAACGATCTTCTCTGGAAACACCATATATTTT
>-|-|TRBV15|TRBJ1-2
CATSANRMRGYTF
TGTGCCACCAGCGCCAATCGAATGAGGGGCTACACCTTC
>-|-|TRBV5-4|TRBJ2-1
CASSPIRDSYNEQFF
TGTGCCAGCAGCCCGATCAGGGACTCCTACAATGAGCAGTTCTTC
>TRBD1|-|TRBV12-5|TRBJ2-5
CASGLSGTGGAQYF
TGTGCTAGTGGTTTGTCCGGGACAGGGGGGGCCCAGTACTTC
>TRBD2|-|TRBV29-1|TRBJ2-1
CSATSGVEYNEQFF
TGCAGCGCCACTAGCGGAGTAGAGTACAATGAGCAGTTCTTC
>TRBD2|-|TRBV7-9|TRBJ2-5
CASSLERLAGRETQYF
TGTGCCAGCAGCTTAGAACGACTAGCGGGAAGAGAGACCCAGTACTTC
>TRBD1|-|TRBV5-1|TRBJ2-5
CASSGGQGRTQYF
TGCGCCAGCAGCGGGGGACAGGGGCGGACCCAGTACTTC
>-|-|TRBV5-1|TRBJ2-3
CASSLEGARPDTQYF
TGCGCCAGCAGCTTGGAGGGAGCCCGCCCAGATACGCAGTATTTT
>TRBD2|-|TRBV19|TRBJ2-1
CASSKRTSGTTYNEQFF
TGTGCCAGTAGCAAGAGAACTAGCGGGACGACTTACAATGAGCAGTTCTTC
>-|once|TRBV5-5|TRBJ2-5
CASRVGQFQETQYF
TGTGCCAGCAGGGTTGGACAGTTCCAAGAGACCCAGTACTTC
>TRBD2|once|TRBV27|TRBJ2-3
CASSPMTSGSTDTQYF
TGTGCCAGCAGTCCGATGACTAGCGGGTCCACAGATACGCAGTATTTT
>TRBD2|once|TRBV28|TRBJ2-7
CASRATGGGLAGGPYEQYF
TGTGCCAGCAGGGCCACGGGAGGGGGACTAGCGGGAGGGCCTTACGAGCAGTACTTC
>TRBD1|-|TRBV19|TRBJ2-7
CASSIWGQGDDEQYF
TGTGCCAGTAGTATCTGGGGACAGGGGGATGACGAGCAGTACTTC
>-|once|TRBV19|TRBJ2-3
CASSINRKSTDTQYF
TGTGCCAGTAGTATTAACAGGAAGAGCACAGATACGCAGTATTTT
>-|once|TRBV27|TRBJ2-7
CASSRQIPSYEQYF
TGTGCCAGCAGTCGACAGATTCCTTCCTACGAGCAGTACTTC
>TRBD1|-|TRBV6-4|TRBJ2-3
CASSRGPGATDTQYF
TGTGCCAGCAGCAGGGGGCCCGGGGCCACAGATACGCAGTATTTT
>-|once|TRBV7-7|TRBJ1-3
CASSPAGGSGNTIYF
TGTGCTAGCAGCCCAGCGGGGGGCTCTGGAAACACCATATATTTT
>TRBD2|once|TRBV9|TRBJ2-1
CASSVWTSGRGPYNEQFF
TGTGCCAGCAGCGTCTGGACTAGCGGGAGGGGCCCCTACAATGAGCAGTTCTTC
>TRBD2|-|TRBV5-1|TRBJ2-1
CASSLGGTSGTFYNEQFF
TGCGCCAGCAGCTTGGGGGGGACTAGCGGGACCTTCTACAATGAGCAGTTCTTC
>TRBD2|-|TRBV29-1|TRBJ2-7
CSVESSGGLYEQYF
TGCAGCGTTGAAAGTAGCGGGGGCCTCTACGAGCAGTACTTC
>TRBD1|-|TRBV19|TRBJ2-7
CASSISTGGIYDEQYF
TGTGCCAGTAGTATCTCGACAGGGGGGATTTACGACGAGCAGTACTTC
>-|-|TRBV29-1|TRBJ1-4
CSVQEVLEEGKLFF
TGCAGCGTCCAAGAAGTCTTAGAGGAGGGGAAACTGTTTTTT
>TRBD2|-|TRBV27|TRBJ2-1
CASSSSVAGPNEQFF
TGTGCCAGCAGTAGCTCGGTAGCGGGACCCAATGAGCAGTTCTTC
>TRBD1|-|TRBV12-5|TRBJ1-1
CASGPTGDGAFF
TGTGCTAGTGGCCCGACAGGGGACGGAGCTTTCTTT
>-|-|TRBV29-1|TRBJ2-1
CSVKMSSRGSYNEQFF
TGCAGCGTGAAGATGAGTTCGCGGGGTTCCTACAATGAGCAGTTCTTC
>TRBD2|-|TRBV11-3|TRBJ2-7
CASSSLPSGLAVYEQYF
TGTGCCAGCAGCTCCCTACCGTCGGGACTAGCGGTCTACGAGCAGTACTTC
>-|-|TRBV7-9|TRBJ1-5
CASSLGGGMNQPQHF
TGTGCCAGCAGCTTAGGCGGGGGTATGAATCAGCCCCAGCATTTT
>TRBD2|-|TRBV4-1|TRBJ2-7
CASSQIAGGLGEQYF
TGCGCCAGCAGCCAAATAGCGGGAGGGTTGGGCGAGCAGTACTTC
>-|-|TRBV4-1|TRBJ2-5
CASSQVSGTPYQETQYF
TGCGCCAGCAGCCAAGTATCCGGGACACCCTACCAAGAGACCCAGTACTTC
>TRBD2|once|TRBV7-8|TRBJ2-1
CASSFLAGGNPYNEQFF
TGTGCCAGCAGCTTCCTAGCGGGAGGAAACCCCTACAATGAGCAGTTCTTC
>TRBD2|-|TRBV7-2|TRBJ2-1
CASSPPSGNEQFF
TGTGCCAGCAGCCCCCCTAGCGGCAATGAGCAGTTCTTC
>-|once|TRBV4-1|TRBJ1-3
CASSPTGRDRGNTIYF
TGCGCCAGCAGCCCCACGGGCAGGGATCGTGGAAACACCATATATTTT
>TRBD1|-|TRBV4-1|TRBJ2-1
CASSQVGQHNEQFF
TGCGCCAGCAGCCAAGTGGGACAGCACAATGAGCAGTTCTTC